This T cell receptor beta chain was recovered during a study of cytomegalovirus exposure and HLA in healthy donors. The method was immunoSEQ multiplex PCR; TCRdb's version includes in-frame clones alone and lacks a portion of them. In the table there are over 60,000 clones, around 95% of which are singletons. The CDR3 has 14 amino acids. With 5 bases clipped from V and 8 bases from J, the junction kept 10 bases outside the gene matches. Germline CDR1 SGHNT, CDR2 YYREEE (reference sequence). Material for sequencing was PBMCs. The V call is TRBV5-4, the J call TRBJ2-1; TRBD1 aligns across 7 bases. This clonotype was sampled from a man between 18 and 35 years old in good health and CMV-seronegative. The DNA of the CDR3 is TGTGCCAGCAGTCCAGCGACAGGGCGAGATGAGCAGTTCTTC. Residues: CASSPATGRDEQFF.